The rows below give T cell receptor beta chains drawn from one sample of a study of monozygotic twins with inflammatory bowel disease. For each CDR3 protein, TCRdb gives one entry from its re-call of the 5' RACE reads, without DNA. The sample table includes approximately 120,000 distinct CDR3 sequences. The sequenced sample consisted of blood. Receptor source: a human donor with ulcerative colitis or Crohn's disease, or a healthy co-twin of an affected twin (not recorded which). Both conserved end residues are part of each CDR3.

CASSYRRDRAGETQYF,TRBJ2-5,TRBV5-1
CASSLEAGVRNTQYF,TRBJ2-3,TRBV7-3
CASSPGTGDENTEAFF,TRBJ1-1,TRBV19
CASSSQTGDNEQFF,TRBJ2-1,TRBV19
CASNIKSGETSGNTIYF,TRBJ1-3,TRBV5-5
CASSPGTVPTTDTQYF,TRBJ2-3,TRBV7-3
CASSSVWGLNTGELFF,TRBJ2-2,TRBV5-1
CASSQTGTGWLRSNQPQHF,TRBJ1-5,TRBV12-3/TRBV12-4
CSATRTRVNQPQHF,TRBJ1-5,TRBV20-1
CASSQVSTDTQYF,TRBJ2-3,TRBV4-2
CASSLYRGNYGYTF,TRBJ1-2,TRBV28
CASSQDAGTNSPLHF,TRBJ1-6,TRBV4-3
CASSSTGAGNQPQHF,TRBJ1-5,TRBV28
CASSFWERTHNEQFF,TRBJ2-1,TRBV28
CASSFVSGRFKTYGYTF,TRBJ1-2,TRBV28
CASSQASPLAGEAGELFF,TRBJ2-2,TRBV4-1
CASSQDRAGEAFF,TRBJ1-1,TRBV3-1
CASTKTGRQYNEQFF,TRBJ2-1,TRBV2
CASSRDPPESPLHF,TRBJ1-6,TRBV7-2
CASNRDRVLNTEAFF,TRBJ1-1,TRBV5-1
CASSWEKGNTIYF,TRBJ1-3,TRBV12-3/TRBV12-4
CASSFLGSRGVRAYNEQFF,TRBJ2-1,TRBV7-6
CASSLSAGALGDTQYF,TRBJ2-3,TRBV7-2
CASSLTGVQETQYF,TRBJ2-5,TRBV5-5
CASSFKVSGTDTQYF,TRBJ2-3,TRBV5-4
CAISLGGQINDEQFF,TRBJ2-1,TRBV10-3
CASSQDPRTTKSSYNEQFF,TRBJ2-1,TRBV4-3
CASLQLAGLDNEQFF,TRBJ2-1,TRBV12-3/TRBV12-4
CASSLLGGGYNEQFF,TRBJ2-1,TRBV7-3
CATSDSSRVGRAPFGTDTQYF,TRBJ2-3,TRBV6-4
CASSLHRELTGELFF,TRBJ2-2,TRBV11-3
CASSNRGRVEKLFF,TRBJ1-4,TRBV6-5
CASSLEYQELTYEQYF,TRBJ2-7,TRBV5-5
CSAVKYNEQFF,TRBJ2-1,TRBV20-1
CASSSRTSGIGDEQFF,TRBJ2-1,TRBV7-9
CASSSARWGEKLFF,TRBJ1-4,TRBV7-2
CSARDGGGTNQPQHF,TRBJ1-5,TRBV20-1
CSAPFVGQRTGKLFF,TRBJ2-2,TRBV20-1
CSVQLETGGYNEQFF,TRBJ2-1,TRBV29-1
CASSLGTFTEAFF,TRBJ1-1,TRBV5-5
CATADRPHTEAFF,TRBJ1-1,TRBV10-3
CASRAGQGAYEQYF,TRBJ2-7,TRBV7-8
CASSQETLSGDTEAFF,TRBJ1-1,TRBV3-1
CAISESSRDSNQPQHF,TRBJ1-5,TRBV10-3
CSAREKLGAGFAAGELFF,TRBJ2-2,TRBV20-1
CSAHMTGPTDTQYF,TRBJ2-3,TRBV20-1
CASSLGTGNSGANVLTF,TRBJ2-6,TRBV18
CSASGDGNSPLHF,TRBJ1-6,TRBV20-1
CASSVEGLAAGELFF,TRBJ2-2,TRBV2
CASSPLAGGADTQYF,TRBJ2-3,TRBV12-3/TRBV12-4